This T cell receptor beta chain stems from a study of early T cells in non-severe SARS-CoV-2 infection. Study-level information: Alpha and beta chains were unpaired, from unsorted whole-blood bulk RNA.

In the library, individual cDNA molecules carried attached unique molecular identifiers. TCRdb called the 5' RACE reads again in MiXCR, with one record for every CDR3 protein. This sample has some 77,000 distinct CDR3 sequences, with roughly 13% found just once. Trimming left V 2 bases short and J 2 bases short, with 6 bases between. Per the germline V gene, CDR1 is MRHNA and CDR2 is SNTAGT. The CDR3 spans 13 residues. This clonotype was detected ten times or more. This TCR came from an adult who was a healthcare worker with PCR-confirmed SARS-CoV-2 infection or an uninfected control (not recorded which). Sequencing was carried out using whole blood. The chain carries TRBV6-4 and TRBJ1-1, with D possibly matching TRBD1 (5 bases). The CDR3 sequence is CASSDRDNTEAFF. In nucleotides, the CDR3 is TGTGCCAGCAGTGACCGGGACAACACTGAAGCTTTCTTT.